Below, 11 T cell receptor beta chains from the same sample are listed, as sequenced in a study of Ad26.COV2.S vaccination and SARS-CoV-2 variants (dated by TCRdb to the early 2020s). What the treatment or condition label conveys for this sample: roughly 20 received Ad26.COV2.S at low or high dose, single or two shots; several received placebo; per-sample allocation not given. Repertoires of vaccine and placebo recipients were sequenced from samples collected on day 63 after the first injection. The library was obtained by the immunoSEQ multiplex PCR assay. As stored in TCRdb, this immuneACCESS dataset retains in-frame rearrangements with V and J assigned. A fraction of the clones does not appear; measured against another copy, unresolved V genes explain less than half of the discrepancy, and the remainder lacks a known reason. The sample contains 300,000 to 350,000 clones, roughly 90% of them found a single time. The ten largest clones add up to about 10% of the sample.

The sample consisted of peripheral blood, taken in a trial of Ad26.COV2.S vaccine versus placebo. These receptors were obtained from a person aged 18-65 years who received the Ad26.COV2.S COVID-19 vaccine or a placebo.

This clone came up once. The CDR3 nucleotides read TGTGCCAGCCGCCACAGGGGTTCGAACACTGAAGCTTTCTTT. Translated, it gives CASRHRGSNTEAFF. The chain couples TRBV25-1 to TRBJ1-1, with TRBD1 matching 7 bases. Unmatched junction bases numbered 7, after V lost 8 bases and J lost 1 base. The CDR3 sequence is 14 residues long. Germline loops: CDR1 MGHDK, CDR2 SYGVNS. The full variable domain, with the rest looked up from reference TRBV25-1 and TRBJ1-1, is EADIYQTPRYLVIGTGKKITLECSQTMGHDKMYWYQQDPGMELHLIHYSYGVNSTEKGDLSSESTVSRIRTEHFPLTLESARPSHTSQYLCASRHRGSNTEAFFGQGTRLTVV.

This clone was recorded only once. V and J are TRBV27 and TRBJ1-3; perhaps TRBD1 as D (6 bases). This CDR3 is built from 14 residues. Trimming cost V 8 bases and J 2 bases, with 13 bases left between them. Germline V gives CDR1 MNHEY, CDR2 SMNVEV (reference sequence). As DNA, the CDR3 is TGTGCCAGCTCCAGGGGCAACCCTGGAAACACCATATATTTT. The encoded protein is CASSRGNPGNTIYF.

The chain employs TRBV6-5 and TRBJ1-3; D unresolved. The CDR3 runs 14 residues. CDR1 is MNHEY, CDR2 SVGAGI, per germline. V was cut by 4 bases and J by 1 base, with 8 bases left in between. Here the CDR3 reads CASSSSRSGNTIYF. The CDR3 DNA reads as TGTGCCAGCAGTTCAAGCCGTTCTGGAAACACCATATATTTT.

The chain recombines TRBV7-9 with TRBJ1-5, with D possibly TRBD1 on 6 matching bases. Deletions cut 5 bases from V and 4 bases from J, with 15 bases between. The CDR3 extends over 15 amino acids. The germline V gene encodes CDR1 SEHNR and CDR2 FQNEAQ (reference sequence). CDR3 in amino acids: CASSPQGGRNQPQHF. CDR3 DNA sequence: TGTGCCAGCAGCCCGCAAGGGGGAAGAAATCAGCCCCAGCATTTT.

The chain is built from TRBV4-3 and TRBJ2-7; weak D call: TRBD2 (7 bases). V was shortened by 4 bases and J by 5 bases, with 18 bases between the two germline ends. The CDR3 loop spans 15 amino acids. Germline CDR1 and CDR2: LGHNA and YSLEER. The CDR3 DNA follows: TGCGCCAGCAGCCCGATTGGGGGGGCCAACAACGAGCAGTACTTC. It encodes CASSPIGGANNEQYF.

V is TRBV27 and J is TRBJ2-2, with D uncertain. V dropped 3 bases and J dropped 0 bases, with 8 bases sitting between them. Germline CDR1 and CDR2: MNHEY and SMNVEV (reference sequence). The CDR3 is made up of 15 amino acids. The CDR3 reads CASSLGRSNTGELFF. CDR3 sequence (DNA): TGTGCCAGCAGTTTGGGCAGATCGAACACCGGGGAGCTGTTTTTT.

This clone was observed a few times. This chain uses TRBV27 with TRBJ1-1; unclear D gene. Between the trimmed V and J ends, which lost 7 bases and 5 bases, there was a span of 14 bases. The CDR3 is 13 amino acids. The germline V gene encodes CDR1 MNHEY and CDR2 SMNVEV (reference sequence). This CDR3 reads CASKGSRRTEAFF. Written as DNA, the CDR3 is TGTGCCAGCAAGGGATCCCGGAGGACTGAAGCTTTCTTT.

A few counts support this clone. This rearrangement joins TRBV5-1 to TRBJ2-3; D assignment may be TRBD1 or TRBD2 (5 bases each). This CDR3 comprises 16 residues. Trimming cost V 4 bases and J 0 bases, with 15 bases left between them. The germline gives CDR1 SGHRS, CDR2 YFSETQ. The CDR3 is CASSPIPGPSTDTQYF. For the CDR3, the DNA is TGCGCCAGCAGCCCCATACCGGGGCCCAGCACAGATACGCAGTATTTT.

The chain joins TRBV19 to TRBJ2-1; 16 bases match TRBD2. Per germline, CDR1 LNHDA and CDR2 SQIVND (reference sequence). The trim removed 5 bases at V and 1 base at J, leaving 11 bases unmatched. The CDR3 sequence is 20 residues long. CDR3: CASSLSPGLAGGHSYNEQFF. The CDR3 region has the DNA TGTGCCAGTAGTCTCTCTCCGGGACTAGCGGGAGGGCATTCCTACAATGAGCAGTTCTTC.

The rearrangement links TRBV7-9 to TRBJ1-1, with a tentative D call TRBD1 (6 bases). Trimming cost V 5 bases and J 0 bases, with 13 bases left between them. The CDR3 has 15 amino acids. Looked up from germline, CDR1 is SEHNR and CDR2 is FQNEAQ (reference sequence). Here the CDR3 DNA reads TGTGCCAGCAGCCCGCTCACAGGGATGAACACTGAAGCTTTCTTT. It translates to CASSPLTGMNTEAFF.

V gene TRBV11-2 combines with J gene TRBJ2-7, with D unresolved. Looked up from germline, CDR1 is SGHAT and CDR2 is FQNNGV. The CDR3 covers 11 residues. V was trimmed by 4 bases and J by 4 bases, leaving 5 bases between them. The CDR3, as DNA: TGTGCCAGCAGCTCGGCTTACGAGCAGTACTTC. Translating it yields CASSSAYEQYF.